These 15 T cell receptor beta chains came from one sample sequenced in a study of cytomegalovirus exposure and HLA in healthy donors. Use of 60 Vbeta and 13 Jbeta primers characterized the PCR. The protocol was immunoSEQ multiplex PCR, while the TCRdb copy is restricted to in-frame clones and leaves out a portion. The table lists around 110,000 clones, almost 70% of them singletons. The sequenced sample consisted of PBMCs. These receptors were collected from a man aged 25-45 years in good health and CMV-seropositive.

The chain links TRBV5-1 to TRBJ1-2, with 10 bases matching TRBD1. Looked up from germline, CDR1 is SGHRS and CDR2 is YFSETQ. The V and J ends lost 3 bases and 4 bases, in that order; junction bases with no gene match: 9. This CDR3 has 16 amino acids. The DNA for the CDR3 is TGCGCCAGCAGCTCGCTTGACCGACAGGGGGCCTATGGCTACACCTTC. Its protein product is CASSSLDRQGAYGYTF. Drawing the rest from reference TRBV5-1 and TRBJ1-2, the complete variable domain is KAGVTQTPRYLIKTRGQQVTLSCSPISGHRSVSWYQQTPGQGLQFLFEYFSETQRNKGNFPGRFSGRQFSNSRSEMNVSTLELGDSALYLCASSSLDRQGAYGYTFGSGTRLTVV.

The chain employs TRBV27 and TRBJ2-5; D ambiguous. The V end was cut by 7 bases, the J end by 5 bases, with 17 bases between. Germline CDR1 MNHEY, CDR2 SMNVEV (reference sequence). The CDR3 spans 14 residues. As DNA, the CDR3 is TGTGCCAGCACCCTACCCCGGTTGGAGGAGACCCAGTACTTC. It specifies CASTLPRLEETQYF.

The chain carries TRBV5-1 and TRBJ2-7; 7 bases line up with TRBD1. There are 16 residues in the CDR3. V lost 1 base to trimming and J lost 1 base; unmatched junction nucleotides: 8. Germline V CDR1 and CDR2: SGHRS, YFSETQ. In DNA, the CDR3 is TGCGCCAGCAGCTTGCCCCAACGGGGACAGTCCTACGAGCAGTACTTC. Translating gives CASSLPQRGQSYEQYF.

As DNA, the CDR3 is TGTGCCAGCAGGAGACAGGGTGGGAATCAGCCCCAGCATTTT. It codes for CASRRQGGNQPQHF. This chain joins TRBV27 and TRBJ1-5; 7 nucleotides agree with TRBD1. The germline CDR1 and CDR2 sequences are MNHEY and SMNVEV (reference sequence). CDR3 size: 14 residues. Germline trimming cut 6 bases from V and 4 bases from J; bases unmatched to any gene: 6.

CDR3 sequence: CAWRTSGTYEQYF. CDR3 in DNA: TGTGCCTGGAGGACTAGCGGTACCTACGAGCAGTACTTC. This sequence joins TRBV30 and TRBJ2-7, with 9 bases fitting TRBD2. Trimming removed 3 bases from V and 2 bases from J; junction bases left unmatched: 2. Per germline, CDR1 GTSNPN and CDR2 SVGIG (reference sequence). The CDR3 has 13 residues.

This clone was detected a few times. The chain carries TRBV27 and TRBJ1-1; 9 positions agree with TRBD1. The CDR3 sequence is 14 residues long. The germline V gene encodes CDR1 MNHEY and CDR2 SMNVEV (reference sequence). With V trimmed by 5 bases and J by 1 base, 2 bases remained unmatched. The CDR3 loop is CASSPQGANTEAFF. The CDR3 DNA reads TGTGCCAGCAGTCCACAGGGGGCGAACACTGAAGCTTTCTTT.

This clone was observed once. The chain employs TRBV6-5 and TRBJ1-5; D ambiguous. V was clipped by 5 bases and J by 5 bases, with 10 bases between them. This CDR3 region has 13 residues. Germline V lookup: CDR1 MNHEY, CDR2 SVGAGI. For the CDR3, the DNA is TGTGCCAGCAGTAGGAGGGATGATCAGCCCCAGCATTTT. The encoded protein is CASSRRDDQPQHF.

This clone was seen once. The V and J genes are TRBV7-6 and TRBJ2-7, with 7 bases identical to TRBD2. Germline loops: CDR1 SGHVS, CDR2 FNYEAQ. The CDR3 sequence is 13 residues long. V gave up 6 bases and J gave up 4 bases; unmatched junction bases: 6. CDR3 DNA: TGTGCCAGCAGTCCCCTAGCGGAATACGAGCAGTACTTC. Amino acid sequence: CASSPLAEYEQYF. The complete variable domain, with remaining parts taken from reference TRBV7-6 and TRBJ2-7, reads GAGVSQSPRYKVTKRGQDVALRCDPISGHVSLYWYRQALGQGPEFLTYFNYEAQQDKSGLPNDRFSAERPEGSISTLTIQRTEQRDSAMYRCASSPLAEYEQYFGPGTRLTVT.

This clone appeared a few times. V gene TRBV7-9 combines with J gene TRBJ1-1; maybe TRBD1 (5 bases). The CDR3 totals 15 residues. Trimming removed 7 bases at V and 4 bases at J, with 19 bases between. Germline CDR1 SEHNR, CDR2 FQNEAQ (reference sequence). CDR3 coding DNA: TGTGCCAGCACCTCCAAGGCAGGGTTCGGCACTGAAGCTTTCTTT. It specifies CASTSKAGFGTEAFF.

The CDR3 coding sequence is TGCGCCAGCAGCTTGGAAGAGGGGAGGAATTCACCCCTCCACTTT. Translating it yields CASSLEEGRNSPLHF. The genes are TRBV5-1 and TRBJ1-6; the D gene is possibly TRBD1 (5 bases). CDR1 and CDR2 (germline): SGHRS, YFSETQ. Trimming left V 0 bases short and J 7 bases short, with 11 bases between. There are 15 residues in the CDR3.

V and J are TRBV7-3 and TRBJ2-6; possibly TRBD1 for D (6 bases). Trimming shortened V by 0 bases and J by 3 bases, and 18 bases separated the two germline ends. This CDR3 spans 19 amino acids. Germline V CDR1 and CDR2: SGHTA, FQGTGA. The CDR3 DNA sequence: TGTGCCAGCAGCTTAACAAGGGACACTGCCCGGGGTGGGGCCAACGTCCTGACTTTC. Its translation: CASSLTRDTARGGANVLTF.

J is TRBJ1-2 and V is TRBV5-1, with TRBD1 matching over 9 bases. The germline gives CDR1 SGHRS, CDR2 YFSETQ. This CDR3 has 13 residues. Trimming cost V 5 bases and J 1 base; bases outside gene matches: 0. CDR3 residues: CASRGQGNYGYTF. As DNA, the CDR3 is TGCGCCAGCAGGGGACAGGGTAACTATGGCTACACCTTC.

This rearrangement joins TRBV29-1 to TRBJ2-4, with 8 nucleotides matching TRBD1. The CDR3 covers 14 residues. J was trimmed by 9 bases and V by 7 bases; bases with no gene match: 14. Germline CDR1 reads SQVTM; CDR2 reads ANQGSEA. The CDR3 DNA is TGCAGCGCCGCCTTAGGGACAGGCTCAGGCATTCAGTACTTC. It translates to CSAALGTGSGIQYF.

V is TRBV6-5 and J is TRBJ1-5; possible D gene TRBD1, 6 bases. Trimming removed 8 bases at V and 6 bases at J, with 17 bases between. This CDR3 contains 14 residues. The germline V gene encodes CDR1 MNHEY and CDR2 SVGAGI. CDR3 DNA sequence: TGTGCCAGCCGTTCAACGGGAGGGGGTCAGCCCCAGCATTTT. It yields the protein CASRSTGGGQPQHF.

The table lists this clone with a few counts. The chain is built from TRBV9 and TRBJ1-1; 7 bases map to TRBD1. The CDR3 spans 16 residues. Germline V CDR1 and CDR2: SGDLS, YYNGEE. The junction had 13 bases not matched to a gene; V was cut back by 3 bases and J by 5 bases. The CDR3 DNA sequence: TGTGCCAGCAGCGGTGCTAAGGGGGCAACAGTAACTGAAGCTTTCTTT. It codes for CASSGAKGATVTEAFF.